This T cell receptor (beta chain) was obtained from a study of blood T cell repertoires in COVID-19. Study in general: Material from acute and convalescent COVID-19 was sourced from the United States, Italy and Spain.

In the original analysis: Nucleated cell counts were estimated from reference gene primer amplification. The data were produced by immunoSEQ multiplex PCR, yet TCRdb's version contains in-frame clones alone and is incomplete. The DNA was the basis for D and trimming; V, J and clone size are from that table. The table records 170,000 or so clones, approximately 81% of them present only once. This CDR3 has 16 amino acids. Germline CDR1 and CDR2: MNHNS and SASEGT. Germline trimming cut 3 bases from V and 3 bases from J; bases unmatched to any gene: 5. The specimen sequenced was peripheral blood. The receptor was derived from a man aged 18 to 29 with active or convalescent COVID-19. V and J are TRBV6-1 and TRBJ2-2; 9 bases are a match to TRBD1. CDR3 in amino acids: CASSEPGQGYTGELFF. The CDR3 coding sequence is TGTGCCAGCAGTGAGCCGGGACAGGGTTACACCGGGGAGCTGTTTTTT.